This TCR beta chain was profiled in a study of blood T cells in healthy people across ages. Study-wide background: The capture of about one barcoded beta molecule per two T cells was achieved by template switching. Findings and caveats of the study: One million T cells yielded diversity estimates that were considered underestimates.

Isolated PBMCs totaled at least 7 million in each sample. A second 7 to 11 cycle PCR used barcoded and J-beta primers. Each cDNA molecule was tagged by a template-switch adaptor with 12 random nucleotides. From the 5' RACE reads, TCRdb called clonotypes with MiXCR, one entry per CDR3 protein. This table has hundreds of thousands of distinct CDR3 sequences, roughly 64% appearing once. Concerning this clonotype: Its specificity is unknown.

Sequenced sample: blood. This clonotype was sampled from a man aged 25-45 years in good health.

CDR3 in DNA: TGTGCCAGCAGCCCCAGGGGGACTAGCTCCTACGAGCAGTACTTC. The encoded protein is CASSPRGTSSYEQYF. This chain uses TRBV12-3 or TRBV12-4 with TRBJ2-7; tentatively, D is TRBD2 (8 bases). This CDR3 is 15 amino acids long. The V end was cut by 6 bases, the J end by 0 bases, with 15 bases between.